This TCR beta chain was found in a study of CD8 T cells in ankylosing spondylitis. Via MiXCR, TCRdb re-called the 5' RACE reads, giving one row per CDR3 protein. The sample has around 75,000 distinct CDR3 sequences; less than 6% are singletons. Broader study findings: According to the report, clones linked to the disease were significantly enriched in matched synovial fluid samples taken from ankylosing spondylitis patients. Prior work had noted some motif variants in reactive arthritis blood and synovial fluid.

This clonotype was counted many times. Its target is unknown. Trimming at V came to 10 bases and at J to 3 bases, leaving 7 bases not matched to a gene. Looked up from germline, CDR1 is ENHRY and CDR2 is SYGVKD. The CDR3 contains 14 residues. The receptor comes from a male donor with ankylosing spondylitis or in good health (not recorded which). The source material was blood, either unsorted or a sorted T cell fraction (not recorded which). The V and J genes are TRBV10-3 and TRBJ2-2; TRBD1 matches at 8 bases. CDR3 DNA sequence: TGTGCCACCCGACAGGGGCAGGACACCGGGGAGCTGTTTTTT. It specifies CATRQGQDTGELFF.